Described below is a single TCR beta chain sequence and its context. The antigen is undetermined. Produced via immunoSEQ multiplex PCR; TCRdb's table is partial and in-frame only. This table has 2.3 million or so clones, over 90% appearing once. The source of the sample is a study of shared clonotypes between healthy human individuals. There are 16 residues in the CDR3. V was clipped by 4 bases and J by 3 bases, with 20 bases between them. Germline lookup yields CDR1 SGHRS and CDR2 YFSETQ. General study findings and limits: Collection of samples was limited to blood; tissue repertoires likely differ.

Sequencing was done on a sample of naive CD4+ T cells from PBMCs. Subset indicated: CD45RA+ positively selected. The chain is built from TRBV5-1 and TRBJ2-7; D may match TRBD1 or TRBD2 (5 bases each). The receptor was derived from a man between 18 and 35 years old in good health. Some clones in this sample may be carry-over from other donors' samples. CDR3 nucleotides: TGCGCCAGCAGCGTCTCCCGGGGCCTTGGTGGCTACGAGCAGTACTTC. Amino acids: CASSVSRGLGGYEQYF.